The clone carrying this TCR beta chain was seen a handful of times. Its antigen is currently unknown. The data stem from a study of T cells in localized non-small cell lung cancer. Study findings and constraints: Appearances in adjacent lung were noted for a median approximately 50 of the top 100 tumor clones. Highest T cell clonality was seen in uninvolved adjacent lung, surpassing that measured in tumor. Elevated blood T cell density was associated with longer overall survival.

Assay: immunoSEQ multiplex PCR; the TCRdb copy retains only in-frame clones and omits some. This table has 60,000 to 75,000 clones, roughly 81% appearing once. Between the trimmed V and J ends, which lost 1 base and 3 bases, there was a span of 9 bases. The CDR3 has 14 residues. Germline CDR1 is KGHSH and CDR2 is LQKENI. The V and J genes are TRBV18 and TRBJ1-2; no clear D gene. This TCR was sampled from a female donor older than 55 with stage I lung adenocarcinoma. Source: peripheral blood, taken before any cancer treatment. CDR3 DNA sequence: TGTGCCAGCTCACCACGGGAGCCCGACTATGGCTACACCTTC. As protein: CASSPREPDYGYTF.